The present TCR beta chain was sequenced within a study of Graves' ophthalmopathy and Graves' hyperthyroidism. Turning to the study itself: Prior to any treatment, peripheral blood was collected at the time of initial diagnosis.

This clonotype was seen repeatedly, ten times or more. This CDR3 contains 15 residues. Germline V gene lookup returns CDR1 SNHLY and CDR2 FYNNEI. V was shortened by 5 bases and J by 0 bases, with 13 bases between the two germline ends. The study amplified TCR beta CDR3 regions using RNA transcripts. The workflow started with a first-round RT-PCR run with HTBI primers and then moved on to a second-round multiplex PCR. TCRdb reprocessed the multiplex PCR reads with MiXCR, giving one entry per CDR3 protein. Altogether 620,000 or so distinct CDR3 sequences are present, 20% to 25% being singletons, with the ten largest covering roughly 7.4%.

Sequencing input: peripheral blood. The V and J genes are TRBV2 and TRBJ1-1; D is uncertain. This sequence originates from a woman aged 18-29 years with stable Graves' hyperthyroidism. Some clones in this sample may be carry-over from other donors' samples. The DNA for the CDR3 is TGTGCCAGCAGTAAAAGGACGAGCATGAACACTGAAGCTTTCTTT. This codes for CASSKRTSMNTEAFF. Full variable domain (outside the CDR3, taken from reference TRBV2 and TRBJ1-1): EPEVTQTPSHQVTQMGQEVILRCVPISNHLYFYWYRQILGQKVEFLVSFYNNEISEKSEIFDDQFSVERPDGSNFTLKIRSTKLEDSAMYFCASSKRTSMNTEAFFGQGTRLTVV.